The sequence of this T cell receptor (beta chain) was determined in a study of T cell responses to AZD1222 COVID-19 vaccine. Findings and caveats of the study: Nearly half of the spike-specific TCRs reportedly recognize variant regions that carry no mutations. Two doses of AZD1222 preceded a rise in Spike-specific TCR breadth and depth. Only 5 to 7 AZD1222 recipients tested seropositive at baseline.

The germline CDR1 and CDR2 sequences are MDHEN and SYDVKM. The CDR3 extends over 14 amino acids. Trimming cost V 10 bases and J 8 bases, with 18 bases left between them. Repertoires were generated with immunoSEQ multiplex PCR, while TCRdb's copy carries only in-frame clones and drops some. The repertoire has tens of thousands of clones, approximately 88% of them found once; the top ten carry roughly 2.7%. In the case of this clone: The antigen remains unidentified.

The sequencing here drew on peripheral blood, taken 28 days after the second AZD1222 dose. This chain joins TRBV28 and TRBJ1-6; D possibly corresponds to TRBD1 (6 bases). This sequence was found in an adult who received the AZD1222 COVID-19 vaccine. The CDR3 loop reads CATNRGRRDSPLHF. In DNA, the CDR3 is TGTGCCACTAATCGGGGGCGGAGAGATTCACCCCTCCACTTT.